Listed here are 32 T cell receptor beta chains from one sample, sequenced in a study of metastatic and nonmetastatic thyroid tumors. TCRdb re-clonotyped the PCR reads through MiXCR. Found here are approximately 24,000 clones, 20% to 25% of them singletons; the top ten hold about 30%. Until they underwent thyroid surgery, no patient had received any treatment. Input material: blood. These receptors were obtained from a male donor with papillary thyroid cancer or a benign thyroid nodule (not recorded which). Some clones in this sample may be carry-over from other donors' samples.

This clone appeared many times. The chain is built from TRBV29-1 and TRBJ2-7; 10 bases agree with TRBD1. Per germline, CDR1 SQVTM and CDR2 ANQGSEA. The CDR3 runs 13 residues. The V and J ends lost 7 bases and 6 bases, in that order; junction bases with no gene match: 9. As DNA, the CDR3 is TGCAGCGCAGGACAGGGGGAGCTTTCCGAGCAGTACTTC. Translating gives CSAGQGELSEQYF.

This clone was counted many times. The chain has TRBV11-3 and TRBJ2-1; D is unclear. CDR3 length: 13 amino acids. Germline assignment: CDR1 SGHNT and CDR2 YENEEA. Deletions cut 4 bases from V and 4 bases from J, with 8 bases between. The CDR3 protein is CASSSNRYNEQFF. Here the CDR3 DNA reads TGTGCCAGCAGCTCGAACAGATACAATGAGCAGTTCTTC.

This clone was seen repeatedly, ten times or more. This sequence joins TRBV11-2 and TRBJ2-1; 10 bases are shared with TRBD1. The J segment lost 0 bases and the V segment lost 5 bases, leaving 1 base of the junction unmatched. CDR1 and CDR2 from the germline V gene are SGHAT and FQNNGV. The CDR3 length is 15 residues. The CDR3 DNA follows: TGTGCCAGCAGCCGGACAGGGGGCTCCTACAATGAGCAGTTCTTC. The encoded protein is CASSRTGGSYNEQFF.

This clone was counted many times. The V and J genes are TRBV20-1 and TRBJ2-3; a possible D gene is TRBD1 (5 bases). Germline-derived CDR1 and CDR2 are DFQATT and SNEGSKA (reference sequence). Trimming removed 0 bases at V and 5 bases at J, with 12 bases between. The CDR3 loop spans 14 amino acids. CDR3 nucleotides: TGCAGTGCTAGAGATCCCCAGGGCCGAGATACGCAGTATTTT. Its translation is CSARDPQGRDTQYF.

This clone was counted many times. The CDR3 spells CASSYSASDSYEQYF. The CDR3 nucleotides are TGTGCCAGCAGTTACTCAGCCAGCGACTCCTACGAGCAGTACTTC. This sequence joins TRBV6-6 and TRBJ2-7; D uncertain. The germline gives CDR1 MNHNY, CDR2 SVGAGI (reference sequence). Trimming took off 0 bases at V and 0 bases at J, with 9 bases between the two ends. The CDR3 has 15 amino acids.

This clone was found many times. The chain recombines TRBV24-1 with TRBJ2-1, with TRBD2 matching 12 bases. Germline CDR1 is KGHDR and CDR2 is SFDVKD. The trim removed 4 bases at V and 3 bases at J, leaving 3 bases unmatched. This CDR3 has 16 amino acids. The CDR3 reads CATSETSGGIYNEQFF. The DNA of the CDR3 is TGTGCCACCAGTGAGACTAGCGGGGGTATCTACAATGAGCAGTTCTTC.

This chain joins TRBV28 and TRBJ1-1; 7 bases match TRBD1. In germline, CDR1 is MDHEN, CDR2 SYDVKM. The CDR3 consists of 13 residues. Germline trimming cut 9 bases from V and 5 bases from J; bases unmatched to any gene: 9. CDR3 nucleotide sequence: TGTGCCAGTTTGACAGGGATTGAGACTGAAGCTTTCTTT. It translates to CASLTGIETEAFF.

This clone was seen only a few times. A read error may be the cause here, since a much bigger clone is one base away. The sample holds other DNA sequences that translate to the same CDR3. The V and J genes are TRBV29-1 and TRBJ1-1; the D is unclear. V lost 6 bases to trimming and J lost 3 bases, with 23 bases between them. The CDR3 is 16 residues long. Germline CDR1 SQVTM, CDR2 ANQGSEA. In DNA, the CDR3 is TGCAGCGTCCTGGCGGACCATTTAATCGGGTACACTGAAGCTTTCTTT. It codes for CSVLADHLIGYTEAFF.

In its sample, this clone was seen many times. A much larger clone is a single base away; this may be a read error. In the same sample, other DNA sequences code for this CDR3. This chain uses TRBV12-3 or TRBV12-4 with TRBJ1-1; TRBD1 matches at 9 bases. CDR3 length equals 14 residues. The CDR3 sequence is CASSSQGAVTEAFF. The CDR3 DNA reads TGTGCCAGCAGTTCACAGGGGGCTGTCACTGAAGCCTTCTTT.

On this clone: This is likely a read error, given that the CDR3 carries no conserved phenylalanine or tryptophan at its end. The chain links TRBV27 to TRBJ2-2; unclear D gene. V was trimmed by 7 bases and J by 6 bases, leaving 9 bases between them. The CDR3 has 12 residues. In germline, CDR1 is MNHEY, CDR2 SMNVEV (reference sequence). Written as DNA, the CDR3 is TGTGCCAGCATTTTGCGGCCCGGGGAGCTGTTTTGT. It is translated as CASILRPGELFC.

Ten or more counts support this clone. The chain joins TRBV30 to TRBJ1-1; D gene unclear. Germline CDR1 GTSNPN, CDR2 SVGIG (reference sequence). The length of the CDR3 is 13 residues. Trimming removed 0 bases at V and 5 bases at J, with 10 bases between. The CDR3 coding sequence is TGTGCCTGGAGTGTGGTCCCGGGGACTGAAGCTTTCTTT. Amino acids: CAWSVVPGTEAFF.

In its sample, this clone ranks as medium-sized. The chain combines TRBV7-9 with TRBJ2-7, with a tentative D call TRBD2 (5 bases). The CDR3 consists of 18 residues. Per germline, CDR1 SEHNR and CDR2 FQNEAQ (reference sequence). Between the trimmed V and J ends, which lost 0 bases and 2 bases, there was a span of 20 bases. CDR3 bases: TGTGCCAGCAGCTTAGCTTCGTCCCACGCCGGGGTCCCCTACGAGCAGTACTTC. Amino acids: CASSLASSHAGVPYEQYF. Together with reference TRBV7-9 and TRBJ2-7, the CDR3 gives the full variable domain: DTGVSQNPRHKITKRGQNVTFRCDPISEHNRLYWYRQTLGQGPEFLTYFQNEAQLEKSRLLSDRFSAERPKGSFSTLEIQRTEQGDSAMYLCASSLASSHAGVPYEQYFGPGTRLTVT.

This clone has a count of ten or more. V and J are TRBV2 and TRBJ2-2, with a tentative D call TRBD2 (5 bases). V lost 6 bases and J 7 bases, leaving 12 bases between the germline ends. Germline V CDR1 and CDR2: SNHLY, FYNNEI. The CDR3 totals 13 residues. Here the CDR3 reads CASRLVPYGELFF. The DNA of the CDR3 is TGTGCCAGCAGACTAGTCCCTTACGGGGAGCTGTTTTTT.

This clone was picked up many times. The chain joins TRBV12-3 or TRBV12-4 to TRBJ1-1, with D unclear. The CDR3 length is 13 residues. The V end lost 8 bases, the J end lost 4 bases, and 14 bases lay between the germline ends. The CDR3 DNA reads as TGTGCCAGCCTTCGGCCCCCATCCACTGAAGCTTTCTTT. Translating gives CASLRPPSTEAFF.

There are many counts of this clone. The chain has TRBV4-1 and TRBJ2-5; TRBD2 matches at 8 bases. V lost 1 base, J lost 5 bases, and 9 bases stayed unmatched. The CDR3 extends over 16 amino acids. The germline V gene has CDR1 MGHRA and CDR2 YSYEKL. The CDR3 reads CASSQGRGGRSETQYF. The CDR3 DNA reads TGCGCCAGCAGCCAAGGGCGGGGCGGGAGGTCGGAGACCCAGTACTTC.

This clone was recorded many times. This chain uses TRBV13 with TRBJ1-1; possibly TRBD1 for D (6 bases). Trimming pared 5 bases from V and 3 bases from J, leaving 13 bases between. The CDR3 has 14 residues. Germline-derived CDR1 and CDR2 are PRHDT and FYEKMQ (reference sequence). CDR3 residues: CASSPPDRYTEAFF. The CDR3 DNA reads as TGTGCCAGCAGCCCCCCGGACAGATACACTGAAGCTTTCTTT. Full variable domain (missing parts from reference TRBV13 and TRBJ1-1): AAGVIQSPRHLIKEKRETATLKCYPIPRHDTVYWYQQGPGQDPQFLISFYEKMQSDKGSIPDRFSAQQFSDYHSELNMSSLELGDSALYFCASSPPDRYTEAFFGQGTRLTVV.

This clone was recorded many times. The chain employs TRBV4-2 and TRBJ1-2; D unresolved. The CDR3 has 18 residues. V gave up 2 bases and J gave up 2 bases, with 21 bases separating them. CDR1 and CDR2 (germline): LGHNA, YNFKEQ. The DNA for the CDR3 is TGTGCCAGCAGCCAAAGCTGGTACAGAGCCCGGAAAAACTATGGCTACACCTTC. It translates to CASSQSWYRARKNYGYTF.

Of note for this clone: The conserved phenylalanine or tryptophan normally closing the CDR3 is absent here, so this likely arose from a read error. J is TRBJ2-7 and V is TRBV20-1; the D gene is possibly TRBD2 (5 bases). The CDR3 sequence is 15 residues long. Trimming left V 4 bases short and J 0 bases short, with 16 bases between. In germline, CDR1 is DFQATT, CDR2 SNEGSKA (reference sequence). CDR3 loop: CSATLWNSGSYEQYL. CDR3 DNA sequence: TGCAGTGCTACCTTATGGAACAGCGGCTCCTACGAGCAGTACTTG.

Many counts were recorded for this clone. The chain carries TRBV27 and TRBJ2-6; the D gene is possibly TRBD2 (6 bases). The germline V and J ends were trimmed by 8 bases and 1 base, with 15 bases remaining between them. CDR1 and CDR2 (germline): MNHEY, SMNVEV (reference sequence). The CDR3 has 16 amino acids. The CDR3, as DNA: TGTGCCAGCCTAGAGGGCGGGAATTCTGGGGCCAACGTCCTGACTTTC. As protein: CASLEGGNSGANVLTF.

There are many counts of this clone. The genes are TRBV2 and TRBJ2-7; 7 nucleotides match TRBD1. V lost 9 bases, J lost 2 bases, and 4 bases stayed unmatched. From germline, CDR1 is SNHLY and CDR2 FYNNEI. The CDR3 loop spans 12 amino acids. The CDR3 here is CASGGQTYEQYF. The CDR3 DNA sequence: TGTGCCAGTGGGGGACAGACCTACGAGCAGTACTTC.

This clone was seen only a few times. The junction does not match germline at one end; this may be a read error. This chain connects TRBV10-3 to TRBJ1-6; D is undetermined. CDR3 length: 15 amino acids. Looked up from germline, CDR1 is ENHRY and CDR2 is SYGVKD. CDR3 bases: TGTGCCATCAGTGAGCCACTGGCGGGTGATTCACCCTTCCACTTT. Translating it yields CAISEPLAGDSPFHF.

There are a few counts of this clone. The CDR3 reads CASILRGTEQFF. The CDR3 DNA reads as TGTGCCAGCATTTTGAGGGGGACTGAGCAGTTCTTC. The chain carries TRBV6-1 and TRBJ2-1, with a possible D match to TRBD1 (6 bases). Germline assignment: CDR1 MNHNS and CDR2 SASEGT. V lost 7 bases, J lost 9 bases, and 13 bases lay in between. The CDR3 totals 12 residues.

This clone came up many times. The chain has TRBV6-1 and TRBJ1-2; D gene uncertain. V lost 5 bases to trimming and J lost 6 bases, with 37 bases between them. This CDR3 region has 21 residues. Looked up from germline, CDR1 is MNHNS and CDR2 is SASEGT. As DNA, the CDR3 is TGTGCCAGCAGTCAACCCACAGCCTCAAACCGAGCCCGTTCGAGCGAGCATGGCTACACCTTC. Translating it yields CASSQPTASNRARSSEHGYTF.

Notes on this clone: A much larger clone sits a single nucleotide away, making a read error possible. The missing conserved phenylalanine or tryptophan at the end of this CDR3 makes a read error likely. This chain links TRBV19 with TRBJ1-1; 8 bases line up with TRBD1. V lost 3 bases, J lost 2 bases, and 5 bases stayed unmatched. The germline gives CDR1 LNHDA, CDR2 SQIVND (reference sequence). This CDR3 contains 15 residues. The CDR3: CASSIQGACNTEAFS. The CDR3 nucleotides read TGTGCCAGTAGTATCCAGGGGGCTTGTAACACTGAAGCTTTCTCT.

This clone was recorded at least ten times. This CDR3 reads CASSYPEGKDNEQFF. CDR3 coding DNA: TGTGCCAGCAGTTATCCAGAGGGAAAAGACAATGAGCAGTTCTTC. The chain uses TRBV6-5 and TRBJ2-1; the D gene is possibly TRBD2 (5 bases). This CDR3 is built from 15 residues. The germline V gene encodes CDR1 MNHEY and CDR2 SVGAGI. The V and J ends lost 3 bases and 5 bases respectively, with 14 bases between them.

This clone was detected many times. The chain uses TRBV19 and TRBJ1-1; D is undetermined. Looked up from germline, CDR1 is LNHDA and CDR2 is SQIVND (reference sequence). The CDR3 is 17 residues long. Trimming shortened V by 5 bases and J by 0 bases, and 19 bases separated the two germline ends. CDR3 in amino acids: CASSQASGRFLNTEAFF. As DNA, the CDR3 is TGTGCCAGTAGTCAAGCGTCGGGGAGGTTTTTGAACACTGAAGCTTTCTTT. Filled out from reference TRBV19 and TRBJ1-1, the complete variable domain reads DGGITQSPKYLFRKEGQNVTLSCEQNLNHDAMYWYRQDPGQGLRLIYYSQIVNDFQKGDIAEGYSVSREKKESFPLTVTSAQKNPTAFYLCASSQASGRFLNTEAFFGQGTRLTVV.

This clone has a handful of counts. Here the CDR3 reads CASSASSDIYNEQFF. The CDR3 nucleotides are TGCGCCAGCAGCGCCTCTAGTGATATCTACAATGAGCAGTTCTTC. V usage is TRBV5-1 and J usage is TRBJ2-1; D not certain. V was clipped by 4 bases and J by 3 bases, with 14 bases between them. This CDR3 is built from 15 residues. The V gene's germline CDR1 is SGHRS and CDR2 YFSETQ.

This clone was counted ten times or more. CDR3 loop: CASSPNVGVLDYTF. CDR3 nucleotides: TGTGCCAGCAGCCCCAATGTAGGGGTGCTAGACTACACCTTC. This chain uses TRBV9 with TRBJ1-2; a possible D gene is TRBD1 (5 bases). The CDR3 spans 14 residues. The ends were cut back, 4 bases at V and 10 bases at J, with 20 bases in the middle. The germline V gene encodes CDR1 SGDLS and CDR2 YYNGEE.

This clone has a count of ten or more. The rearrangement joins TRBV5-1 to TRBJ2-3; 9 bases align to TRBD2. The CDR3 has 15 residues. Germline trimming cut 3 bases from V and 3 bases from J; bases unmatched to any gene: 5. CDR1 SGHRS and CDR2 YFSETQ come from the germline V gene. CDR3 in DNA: TGCGCCAGCAGCTACGGGACTAGCAATACAGATACGCAGTATTTT. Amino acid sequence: CASSYGTSNTDTQYF.

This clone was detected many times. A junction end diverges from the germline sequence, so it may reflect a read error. The CDR3 sequence: CASSLDLRTVGGF. As DNA, the CDR3 is TGTGCCAGCAGCTTAGACCTTAGGACAGTCGGGGGGTTC. J is TRBJ2-7 and V is TRBV11-2; tentative D call: TRBD2 (7 bases). Germline CDR1 and CDR2: SGHAT and FQNNGV. The CDR3 is 13 residues long.

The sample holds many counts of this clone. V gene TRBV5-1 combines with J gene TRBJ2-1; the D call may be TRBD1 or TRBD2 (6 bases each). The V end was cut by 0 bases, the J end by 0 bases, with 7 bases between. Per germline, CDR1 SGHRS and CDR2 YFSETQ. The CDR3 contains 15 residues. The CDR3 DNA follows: TGCGCCAGCAGCTTGGAGGGGGGCTCCTACAATGAGCAGTTCTTC. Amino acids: CASSLEGGSYNEQFF.

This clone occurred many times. The CDR3 is CASSFSDLAGVSSYEQYF. CDR3 nucleotide sequence: TGTGCCAGCAGTTTCTCTGATTTAGCGGGAGTGAGCTCCTACGAGCAGTACTTC. The chain employs TRBV12-3 or TRBV12-4 and TRBJ2-7; 9 bases align to TRBD2. The CDR3 is 18 amino acids. V dropped 3 bases and J dropped 0; count of bases not matched to a gene: 12.